This T cell receptor beta chain was obtained from a study of cytomegalovirus exposure and HLA in healthy donors (dated by TCRdb to about 2017). Regarding the complete study: In an earlier analysis of some 610 of the donors, about 270 Gb of sequence data and 117 million unique TCR beta sequences from roughly 190 million T cells were reported. To predict cytomegalovirus infection status, the study brought together high-throughput TCR immunosequencing, statistical association of individual TCRs with disease status, and machine learning. The number of donors typed differed by locus, with 629-630 for A, B, C, DRB1 and DQB1, around 500 for DQA1, over 600 for DPA1, and approximately 470 for DPB1. Class I and class II HLA loci were covered by the typing at four-digit resolution. On average, 235,054 unique TCR beta nucleotide sequences were sequenced per donor among some 430 genotyped donors of the cohort, with 15% to 20% of those sequences being non-productive. Alongside the repertoire data, information on donor age, sex, ethnicity and CMV serostatus was compiled. Rather than drawing on any new phenotypic data, the later analysis identified candidate immune exposures from TCR beta sequences and the way those sequences occurred across donors. The genetic ancestry cluster associated with self-reported Caucasian donors included 81% of the 300 to 400 genotyped donors. In a later analysis, previously published TCR beta repertoires from 600 to 850 donors were re-analyzed and high-resolution HLA genotyping was added so that TCR occurrence patterns could be studied. Along with the approximately 650-subject first cohort, a separate validation cohort of around 110 different subjects was used. Roughly five DR-DQ haplotypes were handled as single units for association and clustering, since linkage in the cohort was strong. In an earlier analysis of roughly 540 of the donors, high-throughput TCR beta sequencing was used to judge whether each TCR beta V gene segment behaved as functional or pseudogenic. A later genetic analysis took genome-wide SNP genotypes for about 55% of the 666 donors and used that subset as a discovery cohort. The T cell repertoires of 666 subjects were profiled by immunosequencing and related to cytomegalovirus serostatus. All discovery cohort repertoires had been generated on a single sequencing platform. About 300 gigabases of sequencing data and tens of millions of unique TCR sequences were included in an early release covering 550 to 650 HLA-typed donors. The study aimed to test whether cataloging public T cell receptors could reveal signatures of past pathogen exposure.

The cohort consisted of more than 650 healthy bone marrow donors. Cohort members were all nominally healthy when sampled, although unrecorded immune exposures were likely present. The donor tested CMV seropositive, placing the donor among the 290 or so seropositive members of the cohort. Every donor gave a peripheral blood sample, and the peripheral blood mononuclear cells from that sample were used for TCR beta sequencing. The Qiagen DNeasy Blood Extraction Kit was used to extract genomic DNA from the blood cell samples. The CDR3 holds 16 amino acids from the cysteine to the phenylalanine. Just the 48-base CDR3 DNA is kept, in frame starting at base 1. After removal of 3 bases from V and 1 base from J, the junction retains 8 bases not matched to a gene. For CDR1 and CDR2, the germline V gene lists MDHEN and SYDVKM. About this clone itself: There is no known antigen for this receptor. No qualities accompany the bases; no much larger clone lies one base away.

Library generation was performed with the immunoSEQ multiplex PCR assay. For the multiplex PCR, a mixture combining 60 forward primers for TCR Vbeta segments and 13 reverse primers for TCR Jbeta segments was used. The CDR3 region of rearranged TCR beta genes was amplified from genomic DNA with a multiplex PCR assay. The Illumina HiSeq System was used to sequence the amplified TCR beta libraries as 87-base-pair reads. Regarding the original processing steps: Across the 600 to 700 repertoires, a later analysis counted about 81 million unique TCR beta chains, roughly 11 million of which were shared by at least two donors. A nearest-neighbor algorithm error-corrected the raw reads and collapsed the reads into unique sequences, merging closely related sequences to remove PCR and sequencing errors. V, D and J gene segments were assigned by aligning CDR3 sequences to IMGT reference sequences. Each retained sequence needed at least a six-nucleotide match to both a V gene segment and a J gene segment. Rearrangements were classified as productive when the CDR3 lacked stop codons and remained in frame with V and J, and all other rearrangements were classified as non-productive. CDR3 was defined according to IMGT convention as the region running from the second conserved V-encoded cysteine to the conserved J-encoded phenylalanine. The earlier analysis of about 530 of the donors excluded any sequence lacking an unambiguous match to a single V gene segment. In an earlier analysis of some 590 of the donors, a V segment was called functional when productive rearrangements were above 56.7%, and segregating when the standard deviation between donors exceeded 5%. A statistical classification framework was developed to diagnose cytomegalovirus status using the catalog of TCR beta chain sequences. In a later analysis, TCR nucleotide sequences were compared against IMGT/GENE-DB human TR gene sequences so that V and J genes could be assigned. In a later analysis, CDR3 sequences and most-parsimonious VDJ recombination scenarios were assigned using the TCRdist pipeline. In a later analysis, each TCR beta chain was defined by its CDR3 amino acid sequence together with its V-gene family, and reads lacking a unique V-gene family were excluded. A later analysis removed several hundred highly shared, low-generation-probability nucleotide sequences to deal with suspected cross-contamination and a sequencing artifact. In a later analysis, a clonal expansion index was calculated for each public chain from normalized within-repertoire ranks of inferred template counts. A later analysis computed generation probabilities with a VDJ recombination model fitted to out-of-frame rearrangements, and checked the results against IGoR. In a later analysis, TCR-TCR, TCR-HLA and TCR-CMV co-occurrence was scored with hypergeometric tests, and a repertoire-size bias correction was applied to TCR pairs. A later analysis estimated false discovery rates by permuting HLA or CMV assignments 20 times. In a later analysis, co-occurring TCRs were grouped using DBSCAN, and TCRdist sequence similarity was added for clustering within HLA-allele-positive subsets. Repertoires with fewer than 30,000 or more than 120,000 public chains were left out of co-occurrence clustering, as were four to six repertoires with anomalous nucleotide sharing. This immuneACCESS table, as held by TCRdb, lists in-frame sequences with V and J called but not all clones. Of the missing ones, under half trace to an unresolved V gene in checked studies; the others have no known cause. Clonal size and the V and J genes are those of that table, whereas D and trimming came from the DNA. The table for this sample lists fewer than 130,000 clones; around 80% of them were counted only once. Roughly 2.9% of the sample comes from the top ten.

General study outcomes and caveats: The 87-base-pair reads could not distinguish some IMGT-functional V segments, including TRBV6-2 and TRBV6-3, so those segments were excluded. In a later analysis, most CMV-associated TCR beta chains were found to appear HLA-restricted, with HLA associations seemingly driven largely by CMV exposure. A cluster of highly shared sequence variants was judged likely to be a technical artifact of the sequencing pipeline. According to the authors, the approach could potentially be generalized to other disease states and immunological phenotypes. A further reported finding was that TCR beta sequences accurately predicted the HLA-A and HLA-B alleles for most subjects in the first cohort. According to a later analysis, parvovirus B19, influenza, CMV and Epstein-Barr virus appeared linked to several top co-occurrence clusters. For the cohort, immune exposure information was limited to CMV serostatus. According to a later analysis, TCR association rates differed among HLA loci, with DRB1 alleles showing the most associated TCRs and HLA-C alleles showing the fewest. Linkage disequilibrium might explain the correlated functional status among segregating V segments, but an unknown experimental factor could not be excluded. The classifier was reported to diagnose cytomegalovirus status with high specificity and sensitivity in both the original and validation cohorts. Specific HLA alleles were associated with 15,000 to 20,000 TCR beta sequences at a false discovery rate of 0.05 in a later analysis. Compared with equally common non-associated chains, HLA-associated TCR beta chains in a later analysis were more clonally expanded and had lower generation probabilities. V-gene and J-gene trimming of TCR beta chains was associated with a missense DCLRE1C variant in a later genetic analysis, and the association was replicated in an independent cohort. In the study, about 150 TCR beta chains were listed as associated with cytomegalovirus. Roughly 15 rarely observed V segments, including chromosome 9 orphons, were excluded from the earlier analysis of several hundred of the donors because counts were too low. In vitro tests confirmed that a few of the cytomegalovirus-associated TCR beta chains recognize cytomegalovirus antigens. Because HLA typing was missing for some donors at each locus, association tests included only the typed subset. Most TCR sequences were observed very rarely across donors, whereas some public TCRs were present in many individuals. An earlier analysis of approximately 540 of the donors showed that most TCR beta V segments appeared in productive rearrangements either about 90% or about 30% of the time, which broadly matched IMGT annotations. Sequencing depth was assumed to be roughly uniform across donors in the presence/absence analyses, though that assumption may not hold. Compared with the 666-donor mean, donors in an Asian-associated ancestry cluster had fewer N-insertions in productive TCRs, according to a later genetic analysis. Strong co-occurrence of HLA alleles, especially DR and DQ, made assigning TCR associations to individual alleles difficult. This cohort had only TCR beta chains sequenced, and the lack of alpha or paired-chain data limited which features could be detected.

The source is a woman aged 55-69 years in good health and CMV-seropositive. The sample comprised PBMCs. Recombination connected TRBV28 to TRBJ2-7; 8 central nucleotides agree with TRBD1. DNA sequence: TGTGCCAGCAGTTTCAGGGGGCTAATATCGTCCTACGAGCAGTACTTC. Its amino acids are CASSFRGLISSYEQYF.